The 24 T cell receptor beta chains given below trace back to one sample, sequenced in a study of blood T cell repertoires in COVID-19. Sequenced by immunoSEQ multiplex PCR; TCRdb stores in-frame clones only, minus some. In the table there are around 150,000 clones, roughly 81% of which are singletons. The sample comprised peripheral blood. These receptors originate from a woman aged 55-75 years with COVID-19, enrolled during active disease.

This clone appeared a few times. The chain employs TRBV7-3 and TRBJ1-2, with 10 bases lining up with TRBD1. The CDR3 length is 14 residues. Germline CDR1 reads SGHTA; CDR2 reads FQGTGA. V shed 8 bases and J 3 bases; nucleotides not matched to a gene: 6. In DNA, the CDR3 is TGTGCCAGCGCAAGGGACAGGGGAGACTATGGCTACACCTTC. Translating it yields CASARDRGDYGYTF.

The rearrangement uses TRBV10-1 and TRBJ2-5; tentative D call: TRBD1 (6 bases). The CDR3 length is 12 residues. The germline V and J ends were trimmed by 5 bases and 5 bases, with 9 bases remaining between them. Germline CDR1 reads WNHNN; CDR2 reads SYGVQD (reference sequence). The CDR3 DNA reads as TGCGCCAGCAGTCGGACAGCGGAGACCCAGTACTTC. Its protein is CASSRTAETQYF.

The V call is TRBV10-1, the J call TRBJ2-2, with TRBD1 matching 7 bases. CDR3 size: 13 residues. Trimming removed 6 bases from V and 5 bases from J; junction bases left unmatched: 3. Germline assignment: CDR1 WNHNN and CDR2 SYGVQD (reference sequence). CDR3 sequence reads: CASRQGRTGELFF. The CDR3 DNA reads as TGCGCCAGCAGACAGGGGCGTACCGGGGAGCTGTTTTTT.

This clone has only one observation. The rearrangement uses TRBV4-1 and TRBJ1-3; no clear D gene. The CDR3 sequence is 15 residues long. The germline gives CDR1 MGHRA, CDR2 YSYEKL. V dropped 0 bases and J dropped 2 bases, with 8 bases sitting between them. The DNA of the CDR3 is TGCGCCAGCAGCCAAGATCAGGTGCCTGGAAACACCATATATTTT. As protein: CASSQDQVPGNTIYF.

CDR3 in amino acids: CASSYEGSLSAFF. The DNA for the CDR3 is TGTGCCAGCAGTTATGAGGGCTCCCTTTCGGCTTTCTTT. V usage is TRBV6-2 or TRBV6-3 and J usage is TRBJ1-1, with D unclear. V was pared by 3 bases and J by 11 bases, with 16 bases between. Germline V CDR1 and CDR2: MNHEY, SVGEGT. The length of the CDR3 is 13 residues.

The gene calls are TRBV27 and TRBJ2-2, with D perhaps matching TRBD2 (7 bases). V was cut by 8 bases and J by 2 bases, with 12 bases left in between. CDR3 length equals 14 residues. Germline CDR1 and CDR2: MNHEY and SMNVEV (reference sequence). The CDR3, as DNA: TGTGCCAGCGGGGGAGGGGGAAACACCGGGGAGCTGTTTTTT. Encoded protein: CASGGGGNTGELFF.

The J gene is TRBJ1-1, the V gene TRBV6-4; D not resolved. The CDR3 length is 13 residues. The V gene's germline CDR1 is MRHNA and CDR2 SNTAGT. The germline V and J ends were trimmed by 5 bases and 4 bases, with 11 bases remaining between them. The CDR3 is CASSSLLGTEAFF. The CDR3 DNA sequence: TGTGCCAGCAGTTCTTTACTCGGCACTGAAGCTTTCTTT.

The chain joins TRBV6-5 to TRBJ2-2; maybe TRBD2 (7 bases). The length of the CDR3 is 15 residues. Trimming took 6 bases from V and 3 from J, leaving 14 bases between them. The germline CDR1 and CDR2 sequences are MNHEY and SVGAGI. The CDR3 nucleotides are TGTGCCAGCAGACCAAGGGGGGGGTACACCGGGGAGCTGTTTTTT. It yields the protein CASRPRGGYTGELFF.

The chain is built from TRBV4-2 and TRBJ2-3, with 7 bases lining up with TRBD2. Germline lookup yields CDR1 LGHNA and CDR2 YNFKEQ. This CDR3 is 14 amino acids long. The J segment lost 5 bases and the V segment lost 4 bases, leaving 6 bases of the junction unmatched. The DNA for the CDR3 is TGTGCCAGCAGCCGGGGGGGGGATGAAGATACGCAGTATTTT. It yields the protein CASSRGGDEDTQYF.

This CDR3 reads CASSTTVPGYTF. The CDR3 DNA follows: TGTGCCAGCAGCACGACAGTTCCTGGCTACACCTTC. This rearrangement joins TRBV5-4 to TRBJ1-2; possible D gene TRBD1, 5 bases. Germline V lookup: CDR1 SGHNT, CDR2 YYREEE (reference sequence). Between the trimmed V and J ends, which lost 4 bases and 7 bases, there was a span of 11 bases. This CDR3 contains 12 residues.

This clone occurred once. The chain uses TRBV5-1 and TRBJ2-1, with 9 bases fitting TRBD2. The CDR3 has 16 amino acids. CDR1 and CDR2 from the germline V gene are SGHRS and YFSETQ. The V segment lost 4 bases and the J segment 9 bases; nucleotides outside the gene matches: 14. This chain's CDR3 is CASSQKIAGGHVEQFF. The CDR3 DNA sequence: TGCGCCAGCAGCCAGAAGATCGCGGGGGGGCACGTTGAGCAGTTCTTC.

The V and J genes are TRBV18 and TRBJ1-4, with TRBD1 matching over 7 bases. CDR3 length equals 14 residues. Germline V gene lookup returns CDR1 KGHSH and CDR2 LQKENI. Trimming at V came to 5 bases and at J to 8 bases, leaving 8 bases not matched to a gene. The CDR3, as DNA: TGTGCCAGCTCATCACAGGGGTCGGAGGAAAAACTGTTTTTT. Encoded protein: CASSSQGSEEKLFF.

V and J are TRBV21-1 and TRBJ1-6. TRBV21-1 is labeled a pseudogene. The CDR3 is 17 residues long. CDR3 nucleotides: TGTGCCAGCAGCAAAGAAGGCGGGTGCAGTGTCGATTCACCCCTCCACTTT. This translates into CASSKEGGCSVDSPLHF.

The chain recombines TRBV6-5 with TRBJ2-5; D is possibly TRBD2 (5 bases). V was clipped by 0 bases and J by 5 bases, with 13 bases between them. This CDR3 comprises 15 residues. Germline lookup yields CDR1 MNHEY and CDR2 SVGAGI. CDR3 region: CASSYSFSRGETQYF. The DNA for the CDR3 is TGTGCCAGCAGTTACTCGTTTTCGCGCGGGGAGACCCAGTACTTC.

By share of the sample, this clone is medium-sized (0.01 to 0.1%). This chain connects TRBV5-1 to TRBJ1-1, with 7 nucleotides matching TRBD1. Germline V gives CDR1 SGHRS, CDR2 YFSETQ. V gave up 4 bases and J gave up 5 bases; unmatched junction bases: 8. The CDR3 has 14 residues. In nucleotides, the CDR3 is TGCGCCAGCAGCGGGGACAGCAAATGGACTGAAGCTTTCTTT. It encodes CASSGDSKWTEAFF.

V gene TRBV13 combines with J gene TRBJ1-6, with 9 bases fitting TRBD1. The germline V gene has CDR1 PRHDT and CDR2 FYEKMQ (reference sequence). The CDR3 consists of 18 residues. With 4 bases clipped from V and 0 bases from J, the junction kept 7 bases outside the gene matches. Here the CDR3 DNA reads TGTGCCAGCAGCTCACAGGGGGCGCGGGTCTCCTATAATTCACCCCTCCACTTT. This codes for CASSSQGARVSYNSPLHF.

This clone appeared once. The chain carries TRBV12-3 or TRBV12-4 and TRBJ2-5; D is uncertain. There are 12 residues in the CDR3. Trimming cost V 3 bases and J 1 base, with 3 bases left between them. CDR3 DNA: TGTGCCAGCAGTTTGGCCCAAGAGACCCAGTACTTC. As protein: CASSLAQETQYF.

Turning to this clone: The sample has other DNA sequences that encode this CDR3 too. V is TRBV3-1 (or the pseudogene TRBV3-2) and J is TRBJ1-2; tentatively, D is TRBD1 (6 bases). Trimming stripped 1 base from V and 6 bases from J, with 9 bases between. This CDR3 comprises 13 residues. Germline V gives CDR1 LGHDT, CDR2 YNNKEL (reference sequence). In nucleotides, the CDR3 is TGTGCCAGCAGCCAAGTGGCAGGGGATGGCTACACCTTC. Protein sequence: CASSQVAGDGYTF.

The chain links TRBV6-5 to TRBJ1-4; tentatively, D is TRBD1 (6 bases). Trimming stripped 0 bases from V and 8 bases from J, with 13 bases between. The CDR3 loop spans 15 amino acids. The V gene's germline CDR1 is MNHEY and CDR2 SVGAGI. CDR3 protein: CASSYSGGVGEKLFF. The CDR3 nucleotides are TGTGCCAGCAGTTACTCAGGGGGAGTTGGAGAAAAACTGTTTTTT.

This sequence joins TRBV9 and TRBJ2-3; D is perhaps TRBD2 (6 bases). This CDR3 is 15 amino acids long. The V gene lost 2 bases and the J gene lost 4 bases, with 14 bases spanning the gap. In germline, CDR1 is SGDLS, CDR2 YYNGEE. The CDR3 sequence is CASSVVGGRSDTQYF. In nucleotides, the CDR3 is TGTGCCAGCAGCGTGGTGGGAGGCAGGTCAGATACGCAGTATTTT.

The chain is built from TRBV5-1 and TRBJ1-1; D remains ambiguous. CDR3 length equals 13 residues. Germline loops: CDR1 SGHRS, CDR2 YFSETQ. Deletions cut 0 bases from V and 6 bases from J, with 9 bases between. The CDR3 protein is CASSLAVRAEAFF. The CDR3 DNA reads TGCGCCAGCAGCTTGGCCGTGAGGGCTGAAGCTTTCTTT.

DNA of the CDR3: TGTGCCAGTAGTATTGGGACAGGGAGCACAGATACGCAGTATTTT. This translates into CASSIGTGSTDTQYF. The chain recombines TRBV19 with TRBJ2-3, with 9 nucleotides matching TRBD1. CDR1 is LNHDA, CDR2 SQIVND, per germline (reference sequence). This CDR3 spans 15 amino acids. V gave up 3 bases and J gave up 0 bases; unmatched junction bases: 1. Complete variable domain (other parts from reference TRBV19 and TRBJ2-3): DGGITQSPKYLFRKEGQNVTLSCEQNLNHDAMYWYRQDPGQGLRLIYYSQIVNDFQKGDIAEGYSVSREKKESFPLTVTSAQKNPTAFYLCASSIGTGSTDTQYFGPGTRLTVL.

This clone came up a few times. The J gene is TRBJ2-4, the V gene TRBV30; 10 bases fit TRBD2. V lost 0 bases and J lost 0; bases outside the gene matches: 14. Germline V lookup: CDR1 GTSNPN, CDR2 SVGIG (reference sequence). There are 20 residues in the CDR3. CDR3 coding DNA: TGTGCCTGGAGTGTAATGGCTAGCGGGGGCCTATCTCTAGCCAAAAACATTCAGTACTTC. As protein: CAWSVMASGGLSLAKNIQYF.

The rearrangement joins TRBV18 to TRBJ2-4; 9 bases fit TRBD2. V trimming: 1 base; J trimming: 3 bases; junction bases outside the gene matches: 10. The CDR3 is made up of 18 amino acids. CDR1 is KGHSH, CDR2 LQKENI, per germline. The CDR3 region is CASSPLAGGPLDKNIQYF. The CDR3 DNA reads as TGTGCCAGCTCACCACTCGCGGGAGGGCCTCTGGACAAAAACATTCAGTACTTC.